A selection of T cell receptor beta chains follows, all from one sample in a study of T cell responses to AZD1222 COVID-19 vaccine. Profiling relied on immunoSEQ multiplex PCR, and the TCRdb table lists in-frame clones only, not all of them. The data contain some 89,000 clones, about 92% of them singletons. Sequencing was performed on peripheral blood, taken on day 0 of AZD1222 vaccination. These receptors were taken from an adult in good health. The CDR3 runs from the conserved cysteine through the conserved F or W. The D gene is left open where the match is weak. Clone size is stated in some rows and not others, as once, few, many or a class when expanded.

v_gene: TRBV6-4
abundance: NA
d_gene: NA
j_gene: TRBJ1-5
CDR3aa: CASKKTEDSNQPQHF
CDR3nt: TGTGCCAGCAAGAAGACAGAAGATAGCAATCAGCCCCAGCATTTT

v_gene: TRBV5-6
abundance: NA
d_gene: TRBD1
j_gene: TRBJ1-2
CDR3aa: CASSLMTGEGYTF
CDR3nt: TGTGCCAGCAGCTTGATGACAGGGGAAGGCTACACCTTC

v_gene: TRBV6-2/TRBV6-3
abundance: NA
d_gene: TRBD2
j_gene: TRBJ2-1
CDR3aa: CASSYQASGPYNEQFF
CDR3nt: TGTGCCAGCAGTTACCAGGCTAGCGGACCCTACAATGAGCAGTTCTTC

v_gene: TRBV19
abundance: NA
d_gene: TRBD1
j_gene: TRBJ2-7
CDR3aa: CASTDRDSYEQYF
CDR3nt: TGTGCCAGTACGGACAGGGACTCCTACGAGCAGTACTTC

v_gene: TRBV28
abundance: few
d_gene: NA
j_gene: TRBJ1-4
CDR3aa: CASSPSRDATEKLFF
CDR3nt: TGTGCCAGCAGTCCCTCCCGGGACGCGACTGAAAAACTGTTTTTT

v_gene: TRBV15
abundance: NA
d_gene: NA
j_gene: TRBJ2-7
CDR3aa: CATSRETERAREQYF
CDR3nt: TGTGCCACCAGCAGAGAGACCGAGAGGGCTCGAGAGCAGTACTTC

v_gene: TRBV7-6
abundance: NA
d_gene: TRBD1
j_gene: TRBJ2-5
CDR3aa: CASSLLDRGVRETQYF
CDR3nt: TGTGCCAGCAGCCTACTGGACAGGGGAGTCCGGGAGACCCAGTACTTC

v_gene: TRBV24-1
abundance: NA
d_gene: TRBD1
j_gene: TRBJ1-6
CDR3aa: CATSDRDSSSPLHF
CDR3nt: TGTGCCACCAGTGACCGGGACAGTTCTTCACCCCTCCACTTT

v_gene: TRBV18
abundance: NA
d_gene: NA
j_gene: TRBJ2-7
CDR3aa: CASSSPGVDEQYF
CDR3nt: TGTGCCAGCTCATCCCCGGGGGTGGACGAGCAGTACTTC

v_gene: TRBV18
abundance: NA
d_gene: NA
j_gene: TRBJ1-2
CDR3aa: CASSRDGGYGYTF
CDR3nt: TGTGCCAGCTCACGGGACGGCGGCTATGGCTACACCTTC

v_gene: TRBV3-1/TRBV3-2
abundance: NA
d_gene: NA
j_gene: TRBJ2-1
CDR3aa: CASSPSGLRANEQFF
CDR3nt: TGTGCCAGCAGCCCCTCGGGCCTCCGGGCCAATGAGCAGTTCTTC

v_gene: TRBV24-1
abundance: NA
d_gene: TRBD1
j_gene: TRBJ2-1
CDR3aa: CATSDSEGQGLLNEQFF
CDR3nt: TGTGCCACCAGTGATAGTGAGGGACAGGGGCTTCTCAATGAGCAGTTCTTC

v_gene: TRBV27
abundance: NA
d_gene: NA
j_gene: TRBJ2-6
CDR3aa: CAIPTYRASPGMGANVLTF
CDR3nt: TGTGCCATCCCGACATACCGGGCCTCACCGGGGATGGGGGCCAACGTCCTGACTTTC

v_gene: TRBV24-1
abundance: NA
d_gene: NA
j_gene: TRBJ1-5
CDR3aa: CATSDRSEANQPQHF
CDR3nt: TGTGCCACCAGTGATAGGTCAGAAGCCAATCAGCCCCAGCATTTT

v_gene: TRBV6-5
abundance: NA
d_gene: NA
j_gene: TRBJ1-5
CDR3aa: CASSSRVSNQPQHF
CDR3nt: TGTGCCAGCAGTTCGCGGGTGTCCAATCAGCCCCAGCATTTT

v_gene: TRBV6-5
abundance: NA
d_gene: NA
j_gene: TRBJ1-3
CDR3aa: CASSSPGNTIYF
CDR3nt: TGTGCCAGCAGTTCCCCGGGAAACACCATATATTTT

v_gene: TRBV27
abundance: NA
d_gene: NA
j_gene: TRBJ1-1
CDR3aa: CASKVDSSTEAFF
CDR3nt: TGTGCCAGCAAGGTTGACAGTTCAACTGAAGCTTTCTTT

v_gene: TRBV3-1/TRBV3-2
abundance: NA
d_gene: NA
j_gene: TRBJ1-5
CDR3aa: CASSQLGDQPQHF
CDR3nt: TGTGCCAGCAGCCAATTAGGGGACCAGCCCCAGCATTTT

v_gene: TRBV6-5
abundance: NA
d_gene: TRBD1
j_gene: TRBJ1-5
CDR3aa: CASSQTGVNQPQHF
CDR3nt: TGTGCCAGCAGTCAGACAGGGGTCAATCAGCCCCAGCATTTT

v_gene: TRBV7-9
abundance: NA
d_gene: NA
j_gene: TRBJ2-7
CDR3aa: CASSSYDNSYEQYF
CDR3nt: TGTGCCAGCAGCTCTTACGACAACTCCTACGAGCAGTACTTC

v_gene: TRBV15
abundance: NA
d_gene: TRBD1
j_gene: TRBJ1-2
CDR3aa: CATSRDRGIDTF
CDR3nt: TGTGCCACCAGCAGAGACAGGGGGATTGACACCTTC

v_gene: TRBV7-3
abundance: NA
d_gene: NA
j_gene: TRBJ2-2
CDR3aa: CASSLGSGELFF
CDR3nt: TGTGCCAGCAGCTTGGGGTCCGGGGAGCTGTTTTTT

v_gene: TRBV28
abundance: few
d_gene: NA
j_gene: TRBJ2-7
CDR3aa: CASGEAGSPLLWEQYF
CDR3nt: TGTGCCAGCGGTGAAGCCGGCTCCCCCCTTCTATGGGAGCAGTACTTC

v_gene: TRBV12-3/TRBV12-4
abundance: once
d_gene: NA
j_gene: TRBJ2-7
CDR3aa: CASRDLLRGEQYF
CDR3nt: TGTGCCAGCAGAGACTTGTTGCGGGGCGAGCAGTACTTC

v_gene: TRBV2
abundance: NA
d_gene: NA
j_gene: TRBJ2-3
CDR3aa: CASPGRSGDTQYF
CDR3nt: TGTGCCAGCCCGGGACGGTCGGGAGATACGCAGTATTTT

v_gene: TRBV15
abundance: NA
d_gene: NA
j_gene: TRBJ1-5
CDR3aa: CATSADRAGQPQHF
CDR3nt: TGTGCCACCAGCGCGGATCGGGCTGGCCAGCCCCAGCATTTT

v_gene: TRBV6-2/TRBV6-3
abundance: NA
d_gene: TRBD1
j_gene: TRBJ1-4
CDR3aa: CASSQKGQNNEKLFF
CDR3nt: TGTGCCAGCAGTCAAAAGGGACAGAATAATGAAAAACTGTTTTTT

v_gene: TRBV2
abundance: NA
d_gene: NA
j_gene: TRBJ2-7
CDR3aa: CASSPLTVSYEQYF
CDR3nt: TGTGCCAGCAGTCCGCTGACAGTCTCCTACGAGCAGTACTTC

v_gene: TRBV15
abundance: once
d_gene: NA
j_gene: TRBJ1-5
CDR3aa: CAVSPLGDSNQPQHF
CDR3nt: TGTGCCGTTTCCCCCCTCGGGGATAGCAATCAGCCCCAGCATTTT

v_gene: TRBV29-1
abundance: NA
d_gene: NA
j_gene: TRBJ2-7
CDR3aa: CSVELTQGWEQYF
CDR3nt: TGCAGCGTTGAACTCACGCAGGGATGGGAGCAGTACTTC

v_gene: TRBV9
abundance: NA
d_gene: TRBD1
j_gene: TRBJ2-5
CDR3aa: CASSTWDSQETQYF
CDR3nt: TGTGCCAGCAGCACCTGGGACAGCCAAGAGACCCAGTACTTC

v_gene: TRBV7-2
abundance: NA
d_gene: NA
j_gene: TRBJ2-6
CDR3aa: CASSPRGGGANVLTF
CDR3nt: TGTGCCAGCAGCCCCCGTGGAGGTGGGGCCAACGTCCTGACTTTC

v_gene: TRBV10-3
abundance: NA
d_gene: NA
j_gene: TRBJ1-1
CDR3aa: CAISEPNAGSEAFF
CDR3nt: TGTGCCATCAGTGAGCCGAACGCGGGATCTGAAGCTTTCTTT

v_gene: TRBV18
abundance: NA
d_gene: TRBD1
j_gene: TRBJ1-1
CDR3aa: CASSGQENTEAFF
CDR3nt: TGTGCCAGCTCAGGACAGGAGAACACTGAAGCTTTCTTT

v_gene: TRBV5-1
abundance: NA
d_gene: NA
j_gene: TRBJ2-2
CDR3aa: CASSTVNTGELFF
CDR3nt: TGCGCCAGCAGCACTGTGAACACCGGGGAGCTGTTTTTT

v_gene: TRBV11-3
abundance: NA
d_gene: NA
j_gene: TRBJ1-1
CDR3aa: CASSLNTEAFF
CDR3nt: TGTGCCAGCTCGCTGAACACTGAAGCTTTCTTT

v_gene: TRBV28
abundance: NA
d_gene: NA
j_gene: TRBJ1-2
CDR3aa: CASSQEGLKVGYTF
CDR3nt: TGTGCCAGCAGTCAGGAGGGACTGAAGGTTGGCTACACCTTC

v_gene: TRBV5-4
abundance: NA
d_gene: NA
j_gene: TRBJ1-4
CDR3aa: CASSFGLSSEKLFF
CDR3nt: TGTGCCAGCAGCTTCGGACTTTCTAGTGAAAAACTGTTTTTT

v_gene: TRBV12-3/TRBV12-4
abundance: NA
d_gene: NA
j_gene: TRBJ1-2
CDR3aa: CASTTTPRSGYTF
CDR3nt: TGTGCCAGCACCACAACCCCAAGAAGCGGCTACACCTTC

v_gene: TRBV27
abundance: NA
d_gene: NA
j_gene: TRBJ2-7
CDR3aa: CASSKGDSAVSHFGAYEQYF
CDR3nt: TGTGCCAGCAGTAAAGGGGACTCGGCAGTAAGCCACTTTGGAGCTTACGAGCAGTACTTC

v_gene: TRBV4-1
abundance: NA
d_gene: NA
j_gene: TRBJ1-3
CDR3aa: CASSQDSSITIYF
CDR3nt: TGCGCCAGCAGCCAAGACAGTTCCATTACCATATATTTT

v_gene: TRBV14
abundance: NA
d_gene: NA
j_gene: TRBJ1-1
CDR3aa: CASSQETKVTEAFF
CDR3nt: TGTGCCAGCAGCCAAGAAACTAAGGTCACTGAAGCTTTCTTT

v_gene: TRBV6-5
abundance: NA
d_gene: TRBD2
j_gene: TRBJ2-2
CDR3aa: CASSYPTGGSTGELFF
CDR3nt: TGTGCCAGCAGTTACCCCACCGGGGGGAGCACCGGGGAGCTGTTTTTT

v_gene: TRBV3-1/TRBV3-2
abundance: NA
d_gene: NA
j_gene: TRBJ1-4
CDR3aa: CASSQETGPATNEKLFF
CDR3nt: TGTGCCAGCAGCCAAGAAACGGGCCCCGCAACTAATGAAAAACTGTTTTTT

v_gene: TRBV7-2
abundance: NA
d_gene: NA
j_gene: TRBJ2-7
CDR3aa: CASSFSSHTEQYF
CDR3nt: TGTGCCAGCAGCTTCTCCTCCCATACCGAGCAGTACTTC

v_gene: TRBV5-6
abundance: NA
d_gene: NA
j_gene: TRBJ2-5
CDR3aa: CASSRTLESETQYF
CDR3nt: TGTGCCAGCAGCCGCACCTTGGAGTCGGAGACCCAGTACTTC

v_gene: TRBV7-2
abundance: NA
d_gene: NA
j_gene: TRBJ2-7
CDR3aa: CASSSSAGTYYEQYF
CDR3nt: TGTGCCAGCAGCTCATCGGCGGGGACTTACTACGAGCAGTACTTC

v_gene: TRBV18
abundance: NA
d_gene: NA
j_gene: TRBJ2-1
CDR3aa: CASSPLSTYNEQFF
CDR3nt: TGTGCCAGCTCACCTCTTAGCACCTACAATGAGCAGTTCTTC

v_gene: TRBV5-5
abundance: NA
d_gene: NA
j_gene: TRBJ2-7
CDR3aa: CASSLDRGLREQYF
CDR3nt: TGTGCCAGCAGTCTGGATCGGGGTTTGCGGGAGCAGTACTTC